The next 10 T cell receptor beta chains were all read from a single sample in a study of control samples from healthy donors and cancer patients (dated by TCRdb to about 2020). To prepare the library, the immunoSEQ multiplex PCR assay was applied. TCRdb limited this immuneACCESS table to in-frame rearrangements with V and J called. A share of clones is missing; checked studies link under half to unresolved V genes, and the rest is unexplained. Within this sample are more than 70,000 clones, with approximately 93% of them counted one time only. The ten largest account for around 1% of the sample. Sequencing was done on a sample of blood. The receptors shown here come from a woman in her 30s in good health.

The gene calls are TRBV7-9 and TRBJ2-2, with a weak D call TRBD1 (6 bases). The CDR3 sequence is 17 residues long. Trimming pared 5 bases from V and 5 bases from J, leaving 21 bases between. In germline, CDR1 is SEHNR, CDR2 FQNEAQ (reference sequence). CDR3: CASSLYRNRARTGELFF. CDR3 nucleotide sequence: TGTGCCAGCAGCCTCTATCGGAACAGGGCTCGGACCGGGGAGCTGTTTTTT.

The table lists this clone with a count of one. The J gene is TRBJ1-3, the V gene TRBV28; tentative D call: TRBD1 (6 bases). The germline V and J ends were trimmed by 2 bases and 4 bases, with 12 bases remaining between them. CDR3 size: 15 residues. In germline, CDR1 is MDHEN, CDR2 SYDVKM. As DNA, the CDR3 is TGTGCCAGCAGTTTACCGGGGGCGAGGGGAAACACCATATATTTT. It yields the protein CASSLPGARGNTIYF.

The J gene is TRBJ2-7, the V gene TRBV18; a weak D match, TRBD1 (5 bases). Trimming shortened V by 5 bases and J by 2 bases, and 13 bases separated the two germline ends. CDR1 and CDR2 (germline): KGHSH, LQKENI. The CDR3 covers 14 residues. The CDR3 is CASSGGRAAYEQYF. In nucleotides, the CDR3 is TGTGCCAGCTCAGGCGGCAGGGCGGCCTACGAGCAGTACTTC.

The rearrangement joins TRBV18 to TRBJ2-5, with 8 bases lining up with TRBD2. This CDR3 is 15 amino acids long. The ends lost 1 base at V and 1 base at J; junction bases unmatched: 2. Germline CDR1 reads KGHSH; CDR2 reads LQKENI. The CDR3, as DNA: TGTGCCAGCTCACCACGGCGGGGGGTCCAAGAGACCCAGTACTTC. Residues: CASSPRRGVQETQYF.

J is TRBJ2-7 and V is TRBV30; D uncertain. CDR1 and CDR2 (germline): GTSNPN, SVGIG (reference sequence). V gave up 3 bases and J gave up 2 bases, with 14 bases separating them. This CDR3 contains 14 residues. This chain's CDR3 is CAWSLWTHTYEQYF. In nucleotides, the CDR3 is TGTGCCTGGAGCCTCTGGACCCACACCTACGAGCAGTACTTC.

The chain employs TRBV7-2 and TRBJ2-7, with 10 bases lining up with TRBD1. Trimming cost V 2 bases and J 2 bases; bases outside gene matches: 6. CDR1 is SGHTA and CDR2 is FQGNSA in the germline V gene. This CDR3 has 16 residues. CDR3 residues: CASSLRVGQGPYEQYF. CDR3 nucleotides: TGTGCCAGCAGCTTAAGGGTGGGACAGGGGCCCTACGAGCAGTACTTC.

The chain's CDR3 is CASSQVVGGAAKFTDTQYF. The CDR3 DNA reads TGTGCCAGCAGCCAAGTGGTGGGAGGAGCGGCCAAATTCACAGATACGCAGTATTTT. The rearrangement joins TRBV4-2 to TRBJ2-3; D possibly corresponds to TRBD2 (6 bases). This CDR3 comprises 19 residues. V was clipped by 1 base and J by 2 bases, with 22 bases between them. In germline, CDR1 is LGHNA, CDR2 YNFKEQ.

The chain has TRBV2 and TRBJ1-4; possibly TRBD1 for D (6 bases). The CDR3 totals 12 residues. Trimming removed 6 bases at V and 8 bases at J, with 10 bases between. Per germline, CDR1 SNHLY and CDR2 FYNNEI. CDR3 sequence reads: CASRRQEEKLFF. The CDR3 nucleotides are TGTGCCAGCAGGAGACAGGAGGAAAAACTGTTTTTT.

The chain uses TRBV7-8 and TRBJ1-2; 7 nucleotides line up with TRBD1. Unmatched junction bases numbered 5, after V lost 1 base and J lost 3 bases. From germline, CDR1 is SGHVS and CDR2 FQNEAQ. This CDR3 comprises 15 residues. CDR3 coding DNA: TGTGCCAGCAGCTTAGATACAGGGGAGGACTATGGCTACACCTTC. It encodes CASSLDTGEDYGYTF.

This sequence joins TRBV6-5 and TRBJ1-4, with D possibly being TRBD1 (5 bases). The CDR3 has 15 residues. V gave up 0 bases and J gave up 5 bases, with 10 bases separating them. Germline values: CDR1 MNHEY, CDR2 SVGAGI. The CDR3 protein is CASSYSGRINEKLFF. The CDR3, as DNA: TGTGCCAGCAGTTACTCGGGACGGATAAATGAAAAACTGTTTTTT.